This entry lists 26 T cell receptor beta chains sequenced from one sample in a study of shared clonotypes between healthy human individuals. Profiling relied on immunoSEQ multiplex PCR, and the TCRdb table lists in-frame clones only, not all of them. The sample has around 620,000 clones, about 95% seen once. Cells designated naive CD8 were CD45RO-negative and were positively selected for CCR7, with terminally differentiated effector memory CD45RA+ cells excluded. Source material: naive CD8+ T cells sorted from blood. The receptors were gathered from a woman in her thirties in good health.

The chain employs TRBV20-1 and TRBJ2-7, with 9 bases lining up with TRBD1. Germline V gene data show CDR1 as DFQATT and CDR2 as SNEGSKA (reference sequence). V trimming: 8 bases; J trimming: 6 bases; junction bases outside the gene matches: 5. The CDR3 totals 11 residues. CDR3 loop: CSRQGGVEQYF. The CDR3 DNA reads as TGCAGTAGACAGGGGGGAGTCGAGCAGTACTTC.

This chain uses TRBV7-8 with TRBJ2-7; weak D call: TRBD2 (7 bases). Germline lookup yields CDR1 SGHVS and CDR2 FQNEAQ. V dropped 1 base and J dropped 2 bases, with 15 bases sitting between them. This CDR3 spans 16 amino acids. In DNA, the CDR3 is TGTGCCAGCAGCTTAGTAGGAGGGGGGGTAACCTACGAGCAGTACTTC. Translation: CASSLVGGGVTYEQYF.

The chain carries TRBV6-6 and TRBJ1-1, with 7 bases aligning to TRBD1. Losses at the gene ends were 5 bases for V and 6 bases for J; bases not matched to a gene: 3. CDR3 size: 12 residues. CDR1 MNHNY and CDR2 SVGAGI come from the germline V gene (reference sequence). CDR3 DNA: TGTGCCAGCAGTGCAACAGGGGCTGAAGCTTTCTTT. Translation: CASSATGAEAFF.

This clone is a singleton in its sample. V and J are TRBV4-1 and TRBJ2-1, with TRBD2 identical over 13 bases. The V and J ends lost 4 bases and 1 base, in that order; junction bases with no gene match: 13. CDR3 length: 20 amino acids. Germline V gene sequence: CDR1 MGHRA, CDR2 YSYEKL. In DNA form, the CDR3 reads TGCGCCAGCAGCCCTTCGGGACTAGCGGGACCTCAAGGATCCTACAATGAGCAGTTCTTC. The encoded protein is CASSPSGLAGPQGSYNEQFF.

The CDR3 spells CASSLSGTGLLGYTF. Here the CDR3 DNA reads TGTGCCAGCAGCTTATCCGGGACAGGACTGCTGGGCTACACCTTC. The chain uses TRBV7-8 and TRBJ1-2; 8 nucleotides align to TRBD1. Losses at the gene ends were 2 bases for V and 8 bases for J; bases not matched to a gene: 10. Germline CDR1 and CDR2: SGHVS and FQNEAQ. CDR3 length: 15 amino acids.

This rearrangement joins TRBV5-1 to TRBJ2-7, with 9 bases that match TRBD2. The V segment lost 4 bases and the J segment 3 bases; nucleotides outside the gene matches: 5. From germline, CDR1 is SGHRS and CDR2 YFSETQ. The CDR3 sequence is 14 residues long. Written as DNA, the CDR3 is TGCGCCAGCAGCGGGACTAGCAGCTACTACGAGCAGTACTTC. Its translation is CASSGTSSYYEQYF.

V and J are TRBV10-1 and TRBJ2-7; TRBD1 is a possible D gene (6 bases). CDR3 size: 16 residues. Trimming left V 4 bases short and J 3 bases short, with 19 bases between. The germline CDR1 and CDR2 sequences are WNHNN and SYGVQD (reference sequence). The CDR3 DNA follows: TGCGCCAGCAGTGGTAGTTACGAGACAGGCGACTACGAGCAGTACTTC. Translation gives CASSGSYETGDYEQYF.

The chain uses TRBV29-1 and TRBJ1-2, with TRBD1 identical over 8 bases. V lost 7 bases and J lost 4; bases outside the gene matches: 14. The CDR3 spans 15 residues. Germline V gives CDR1 SQVTM, CDR2 ANQGSEA. CDR3 amino acids: CSARKDRDRPYGYTF. CDR3 nucleotide sequence: TGCAGCGCGCGCAAGGACCGGGACAGGCCCTATGGCTACACCTTC.

The rearrangement uses TRBV21-1 and TRBJ2-7; whether TRBD1, the table's D call, matches the DNA was not checked. TRBV21-1 corresponds to a pseudogene. The CDR3 consists of 13 residues. The CDR3 loop is CASNTCRVSEQYF. DNA for the CDR3: TGTGCCAGCAACACCTGCAGGGTAAGCGAGCAGTACTTC.

This sequence joins TRBV7-9 and TRBJ2-7; no firm D call. In germline, CDR1 is SEHNR, CDR2 FQNEAQ (reference sequence). V lost 4 bases to trimming and J lost 2 bases, with 12 bases between them. CDR3 length: 14 residues. The CDR3 DNA reads as TGTGCCAGCAGCTCGGGCTCGTTCACCTACGAGCAGTACTTC. Translation: CASSSGSFTYEQYF.

CDR3 nucleotide sequence: TGTGCCAGCAGCTTGGCGTGGGGCACAGATACGCAGTATTTT. This codes for CASSLAWGTDTQYF. The chain joins TRBV5-6 to TRBJ2-3; D gene ambiguous. V lost 0 bases to trimming and J lost 1 base, with 6 bases between them. Germline values: CDR1 SGHDT, CDR2 YYEEEE. The CDR3 runs to 14 residues. Drawing the rest from reference TRBV5-6 and TRBJ2-3, the complete variable domain is DAGVTQSPTHLIKTRGQQVTLRCSPKSGHDTVSWYQQALGQGPQFIFQYYEEEERQRGNFPDRFSGHQFPNYSSELNVNALLLGDSALYLCASSLAWGTDTQYFGPGTRLTVL.

The J gene is TRBJ1-1, the V gene TRBV4-1; D remains ambiguous. V was trimmed by 1 base and J by 7 bases, leaving 7 bases between them. Germline CDR1 and CDR2: MGHRA and YSYEKL. This CDR3 is built from 12 residues. The DNA for the CDR3 is TGCGCCAGCAGCCAAGGGGGTTATGAAGCTTTCTTT. The encoded protein is CASSQGGYEAFF.

Turning to this clone: The sample has other DNA sequences that encode this CDR3 too. V usage is TRBV5-4 and J usage is TRBJ2-1; D remains unclear. The CDR3 sequence is 13 residues long. V was pared by 4 bases and J by 4 bases, with 9 bases between. Germline V gene data show CDR1 as SGHNT and CDR2 as YYREEE (reference sequence). The DNA of the CDR3 is TGTGCCAGCAGCCCGGAATCTTACAATGAGCAGTTCTTC. Its translation: CASSPESYNEQFF.

This chain joins TRBV7-9 and TRBJ2-1; 7 bases align to TRBD1. The V gene's germline CDR1 is SEHNR and CDR2 FQNEAQ (reference sequence). The V and J ends lost 5 bases and 8 bases, in that order; junction bases with no gene match: 6. The CDR3 contains 13 residues. CDR3 sequence: CASSPETGYEQFF. The CDR3 DNA is TGTGCCAGCAGCCCAGAGACAGGGTATGAGCAGTTCTTC.

The V and J genes are TRBV10-3 and TRBJ1-5, with D perhaps matching TRBD1 (6 bases). The CDR3 length is 14 residues. V shed 2 bases and J shed 9 bases, with 14 bases lying between them. Germline assignment: CDR1 ENHRY and CDR2 SYGVKD. This CDR3 is CAISEGGASGPQHF. In DNA form, the CDR3 reads TGTGCCATCAGTGAGGGGGGGGCTTCGGGGCCCCAGCATTTT.

This clone was observed a single time. The V and J genes are TRBV5-6 and TRBJ1-6; D is perhaps TRBD1 (5 bases). The CDR3 contains 15 residues. Germline V lookup: CDR1 SGHDT, CDR2 YYEEEE. The ends were cut back, 3 bases at V and 14 bases at J, with 21 bases in the middle. The CDR3 DNA reads TGTGCCAGCAGCTGGGGGTCCGACAGCCGGTTCTCCCTCCACTTT. Amino acids: CASSWGSDSRFSLHF.

J is TRBJ2-7 and V is TRBV28, with unresolved D. V was pared by 6 bases and J by 2 bases, with 32 bases between. Germline CDR1 and CDR2: MDHEN and SYDVKM. The CDR3 runs 20 residues. CDR3 in DNA: TGTGCCAGCAGAACCCCAATTGTACGGGCCCGAGACCGGTGGGCCTACGAGCAGTACTTC. It codes for CASRTPIVRARDRWAYEQYF. Combining the CDR3 with reference TRBV28 and TRBJ2-7 gives the whole variable domain DVKVTQSSRYLVKRTGEKVFLECVQDMDHENMFWYRQDPGLGLRLIYFSYDVKMKEKGDIPEGYSVSREKKERFSLILESASTNQTSMYLCASRTPIVRARDRWAYEQYFGPGTRLTVT.

The chain has TRBV4-1 and TRBJ1-1; D gene unclear. This CDR3 spans 15 amino acids. Trimming pared 0 bases from V and 5 bases from J, leaving 13 bases between. The V gene's germline CDR1 is MGHRA and CDR2 YSYEKL. In DNA, the CDR3 is TGCGCCAGCAGCCAAGAAGGCGGGGTGGGGACTGAAGCTTTCTTT. Its translation is CASSQEGGVGTEAFF.

This chain uses TRBV7-8 with TRBJ2-5; 9 bases match TRBD1. The CDR3 runs to 18 residues. Germline V gives CDR1 SGHVS, CDR2 FQNEAQ. The junction had 11 bases not matched to a gene; V was cut back by 1 base and J by 2 bases. Written as DNA, the CDR3 is TGTGCCAGCAGCTTAGGACAGGGGGTACAGCTTTGGCAAGAGACCCAGTACTTC. It yields the protein CASSLGQGVQLWQETQYF.

The gene calls are TRBV2 and TRBJ1-2; 7 nucleotides match TRBD1. Germline V lookup: CDR1 SNHLY, CDR2 FYNNEI. The CDR3 covers 13 residues. The V segment lost 0 bases and the J segment 12 bases; nucleotides outside the gene matches: 7. CDR3 in amino acids: CASSEATGAEHTF. The CDR3 region has the DNA TGTGCCAGCAGTGAAGCTACAGGGGCAGAGCACACCTTC.

The CDR3 here is CASSQSRETEAFF. CDR3 bases: TGCGCCAGCAGCCAATCGCGTGAGACTGAAGCTTTCTTT. The rearrangement links TRBV4-1 to TRBJ1-1; D not certain. Germline loops: CDR1 MGHRA, CDR2 YSYEKL. The CDR3 extends over 13 amino acids. V was pared by 2 bases and J by 5 bases, with 9 bases between.

The V call is TRBV27, the J call TRBJ2-7; D not resolved. Between the trimmed V and J ends, which lost 8 bases and 3 bases, there was a span of 11 bases. The CDR3 is 12 amino acids. The germline gives CDR1 MNHEY, CDR2 SMNVEV (reference sequence). CDR3: CASGAGDYEQYF. The DNA of the CDR3 is TGTGCCAGCGGCGCTGGTGACTACGAGCAGTACTTC.

The chain combines TRBV13 with TRBJ1-2, with 12 bases lining up with TRBD1. CDR3 size: 15 residues. The V and J ends lost 4 bases and 8 bases, in that order; junction bases with no gene match: 8. Germline V lookup: CDR1 PRHDT, CDR2 FYEKMQ (reference sequence). CDR3 nucleotides: TGTGCCAGCAGCTCGATAAGGGACAGGGGGCACGGCTACACCTTC. This gives the protein CASSSIRDRGHGYTF.

This chain links TRBV11-2 with TRBJ2-7; 14 bases fit TRBD2. The CDR3 is made up of 14 amino acids. Per the germline V gene, CDR1 is SGHAT and CDR2 is FQNNGV. The ends lost 5 bases at V and 7 bases at J; junction bases unmatched: 4. The CDR3, as DNA: TGTGCCAGCAGCCGACTAGCGGGAGGGGGGGAGCAGTACTTC. Amino acids: CASSRLAGGGEQYF.

CDR3 sequence reads: CASSLVAPNTGELFF. As DNA, the CDR3 is TGTGCCAGCAGCTTGGTTGCGCCAAACACCGGGGAGCTGTTTTTT. The chain has TRBV5-8 and TRBJ2-2; D is uncertain. The CDR3 loop spans 15 amino acids. V was trimmed by 0 bases and J by 2 bases, leaving 8 bases between them. The germline V gene encodes CDR1 SGHTS and CDR2 YDEGEE.

V is TRBV4-1 and J is TRBJ1-3; TRBD1 might be the D (5 bases). The ends were cut back, 1 base at V and 0 bases at J, with 10 bases in the middle. Germline CDR1 MGHRA, CDR2 YSYEKL. The CDR3 sequence is 16 residues long. CDR3 amino acids: CASSQVPGNSGNTIYF. Written as DNA, the CDR3 is TGCGCCAGCAGCCAAGTACCAGGGAACTCTGGAAACACCATATATTTT.